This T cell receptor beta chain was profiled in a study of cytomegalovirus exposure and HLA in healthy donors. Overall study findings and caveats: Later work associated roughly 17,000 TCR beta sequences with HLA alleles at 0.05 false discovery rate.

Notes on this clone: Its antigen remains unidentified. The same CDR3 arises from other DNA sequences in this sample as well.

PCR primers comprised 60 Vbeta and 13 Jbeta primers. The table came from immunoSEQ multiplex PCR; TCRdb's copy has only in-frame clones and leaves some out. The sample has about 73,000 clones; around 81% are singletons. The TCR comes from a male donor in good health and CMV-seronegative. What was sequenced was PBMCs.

The CDR3 coding sequence is TGTGCCAGCAGCTTGGACAGGGGGCCCACTGAAGCTTTCTTT. Amino acid sequence: CASSLDRGPTEAFF. The chain recombines TRBV27 with TRBJ1-1, with TRBD1 identical over 11 bases. CDR3 length: 14 residues. Unmatched junction bases numbered 4, after V lost 6 bases and J lost 4 bases. The germline V gene encodes CDR1 MNHEY and CDR2 SMNVEV (reference sequence).